Presented here are 8 T cell receptor beta chains from one specimen sequenced in a study of CD8+CD57+ T cells in acquired aplastic anemia. TCR beta VDJ and CDR3 profiles were obtained from a genomic DNA template. MiXCR was run by TCRdb on the reads, yielding one entry per CDR3 protein. The sample includes about 190,000 distinct CDR3 sequences, approximately 49% of them seen just once. Sequenced input: sorted CD4+, CD8+, or CD8+CD57+ T cells (not recorded which) from PBMCs. The origin of the receptors is a human donor in good health, serving as a control.

This clonotype has a count of ten or more. This chain links TRBV5-1 with TRBJ1-2; tentatively, D is TRBD1 (5 bases). Germline CDR1 and CDR2: SGHRS and YFSETQ. CDR3 size: 14 residues. Trimming shortened V by 3 bases and J by 0 bases, and 9 bases separated the two germline ends. In DNA form, the CDR3 reads TGCGCCAGCAGCTCGGGGCCGACTAACTATGGCTACACCTTC. It yields the protein CASSSGPTNYGYTF.

This clonotype was picked up a small number of times. This chain links TRBV6-2 or TRBV6-3 with TRBJ2-1, with 8 positions matching TRBD1. Germline loops: CDR1 MNHEY, CDR2 SVGEGT. The CDR3 runs to 14 residues. V gave up 6 bases and J gave up 12 bases; unmatched junction bases: 13. The CDR3 nucleotides read TGTGCCAGCAGGCCGACAGGGGTAAGGGTCGGGCAGTTCTTC. It encodes CASRPTGVRVGQFF.

This clonotype appeared once. DNA for the CDR3: TGTGCCAGCAGTTTTTCGTTGGACGGGGAGCTGTTTTTT. Its protein product is CASSFSLDGELFF. J is TRBJ2-2 and V is TRBV12-3 or TRBV12-4; D gene unclear. The V gene lost 3 bases and the J gene lost 7 bases, with 9 bases spanning the gap. The CDR3 extends over 13 amino acids.

V and J are TRBV7-9 and TRBJ1-5; weak D call: TRBD1 (5 bases). Trimming shortened V by 3 bases and J by 7 bases, and 13 bases separated the two germline ends. Germline loops: CDR1 SEHNR, CDR2 FQNEAQ (reference sequence). This CDR3 spans 14 amino acids. CDR3 nucleotide sequence: TGTGCCAGCAGCTTCTCATGGGGCGAGCAGCCCCAGCATTTT. This gives the protein CASSFSWGEQPQHF.

V gene TRBV25-1 combines with J gene TRBJ2-1; TRBD2 matches 7 bases. CDR3 size: 17 residues. The V and J ends lost 4 bases and 6 bases, in that order; junction bases with no gene match: 15. The germline CDR1 and CDR2 sequences are MGHDK and SYGVNS. CDR3: CASSGSSPLASINEQFF. CDR3 nucleotides: TGTGCCAGCAGTGGGTCGTCACCACTAGCGTCCATCAATGAGCAGTTCTTC. Drawing the rest from reference TRBV25-1 and TRBJ2-1, the complete variable domain is EADIYQTPRYLVIGTGKKITLECSQTMGHDKMYWYQQDPGMELHLIHYSYGVNSTEKGDLSSESTVSRIRTEHFPLTLESARPSHTSQYLCASSGSSPLASINEQFFGPGTRLTVL.

Comment on this clonotype: At one boundary the junction diverges from the germline segment, which might be a read error. The CDR3 region is CASSWPGISALF. In nucleotides, the CDR3 is TGCGCCAGCAGCTGGCCGGGGATATCAGCTCTCTTT. The chain uses TRBV5-1 and TRBJ1-1; D is unresolved. Germline V gene sequence: CDR1 SGHRS, CDR2 YFSETQ. This CDR3 has 12 residues.

The V call is TRBV7-8, the J call TRBJ1-6; D call uncertain. The V end lost 3 bases, the J end lost 2 bases, and 8 bases lay between the germline ends. Per germline, CDR1 SGHVS and CDR2 FQNEAQ. The CDR3 covers 15 residues. The CDR3 protein is CASSFDGTYNSPLHF. The DNA for the CDR3 is TGTGCCAGCAGCTTCGACGGTACCTATAATTCACCCCTCCACTTT.

This chain joins TRBV6-5 and TRBJ1-3; unclear D gene. The V gene's germline CDR1 is MNHEY and CDR2 SVGAGI. Between the trimmed V and J ends, which lost 0 bases and 8 bases, there was a span of 14 bases. CDR3 length: 15 residues. CDR3 loop: CASSYSSPPGDTIYF. CDR3 in DNA: TGTGCCAGCAGTTACTCGAGCCCGCCCGGGGACACCATATATTTT.